The entry below describes one T cell receptor beta chain. The sample originates from a study of T cells after somatic rescue of genetic block. The CDR3 spans 18 residues. From germline, CDR1 is SGHAT and CDR2 FQNNGV. Trimming left V 0 bases short and J 2 bases short, with 17 bases between. Method: immunoSEQ multiplex PCR; TCRdb's copy keeps in-frame clones and lacks some. The table records roughly 120,000 clones, approximately 90% of them present only once. Sequencing was done on a sample of peripheral blood mononuclear cells (PBMCs). V usage is TRBV11-2 and J usage is TRBJ2-4; a weak D match, TRBD1 (6 bases). This sequence originates from a woman aged 18-35 years. CDR3 DNA sequence: TGTGCCAGCAGCTTAGATCTTCAAAGGGGGACCCCCAAAAACATTCAGTACTTC. Protein: CASSLDLQRGTPKNIQYF.